What follows are 21 T cell receptor beta chains derived from one specimen sequenced in a study of T cell responses to AZD1222 COVID-19 vaccine. The table came from immunoSEQ multiplex PCR; TCRdb's copy has only in-frame clones and leaves some out. The sample carries approximately 220,000 clones, about 92% recorded once. This specimen consisted of peripheral blood, obtained on day 0 of MenACWY control vaccination. These receptors were obtained from an adult in good health.

The CDR3 DNA reads as TGTGCCAGCAGTTTACGCGGGGGGCTAAATAATGAAAAACTGTTTTTT. Translating gives CASSLRGGLNNEKLFF. This chain uses TRBV27 with TRBJ1-4; TRBD1 is a possible D gene (6 bases). The CDR3 spans 16 residues. From germline, CDR1 is MNHEY and CDR2 SMNVEV (reference sequence). Between the trimmed V and J ends, which lost 2 bases and 4 bases, there was a span of 14 bases.

The chain has TRBV29-1 and TRBJ2-1; 8 positions agree with TRBD1. CDR1 is SQVTM, CDR2 ANQGSEA, per germline. With 3 bases clipped from V and 3 bases from J, the junction kept 1 base outside the gene matches. The CDR3 sequence is 13 residues long. CDR3 coding DNA: TGCAGCGTTGACACAGGGGGCTACAATGAGCAGTTCTTC. It yields the protein CSVDTGGYNEQFF.

V is TRBV18 and J is TRBJ1-2, with D possibly matching TRBD1 (5 bases). This CDR3 region has 17 residues. V shed 5 bases and J shed 1 base, with 20 bases lying between them. Looked up from germline, CDR1 is KGHSH and CDR2 is LQKENI. This CDR3 reads CASSDQGGTGSNYGYTF. The CDR3 DNA reads as TGTGCCAGCTCAGACCAGGGTGGAACCGGGAGTAACTATGGCTACACCTTC.

The chain links TRBV3-1 (or the pseudogene TRBV3-2) to TRBJ2-1, with D perhaps matching TRBD1 or TRBD2 (5 bases each). V was clipped by 3 bases and J by 7 bases, with 16 bases between them. This CDR3 spans 15 amino acids. Germline V gene lookup returns CDR1 LGHDT and CDR2 YNNKEL (reference sequence). This CDR3 reads CASSQGDVRFNEQFF. Written as DNA, the CDR3 is TGTGCCAGCAGCCAGGGGGACGTGAGATTTAATGAGCAGTTCTTC.

The V call is TRBV6-2 or TRBV6-3, the J call TRBJ2-1, with 11 bases identical to TRBD2. The CDR3 length is 16 residues. CDR1 and CDR2 from the germline V gene are MNHEY and SVGEGT. V lost 4 bases, J lost 7 bases, and 9 bases stayed unmatched. The CDR3, as DNA: TGTGCCAGCAGTTTCGTCCCGGGACTAGCGGTGAATGAGCAGTTCTTC. It codes for CASSFVPGLAVNEQFF.

This clone occurred once. This chain uses TRBV28 with TRBJ1-6, with D possibly TRBD1 on 5 matching bases. The CDR3 totals 13 residues. Germline loops: CDR1 MDHEN, CDR2 SYDVKM. Trimming cost V 10 bases and J 3 bases, with 10 bases left between them. The DNA for the CDR3 is TGTGCCATCACAGGTTTCTATAATTCACCCCTCCACTTT. It specifies CAITGFYNSPLHF.

This clone was seen a single time. This chain links TRBV28 with TRBJ1-1; D is undetermined. V was pared by 0 bases and J by 1 base, with 15 bases between. The length of the CDR3 is 17 residues. CDR1 and CDR2 (germline): MDHEN, SYDVKM. For the CDR3, the DNA is TGTGCCAGCAGTTTATGGTCAAGTACAACTGAGAACACTGAAGCTTTCTTT. Protein product: CASSLWSSTTENTEAFF. The full variable domain, rest sourced from reference TRBV28 and TRBJ1-1, is DVKVTQSSRYLVKRTGEKVFLECVQDMDHENMFWYRQDPGLGLRLIYFSYDVKMKEKGDIPEGYSVSREKKERFSLILESASTNQTSMYLCASSLWSSTTENTEAFFGQGTRLTVV.

The genes are TRBV19 and TRBJ2-5, with D perhaps matching TRBD2 (5 bases). The CDR3 length is 14 residues. Germline CDR1 is LNHDA and CDR2 is SQIVND (reference sequence). Deletions cut 3 bases from V and 2 bases from J, with 10 bases between. The CDR3 sequence is CASSIMGGQETQYF. Written as DNA, the CDR3 is TGTGCCAGTAGTATTATGGGCGGGCAAGAGACCCAGTACTTC.

The chain links TRBV7-8 to TRBJ1-2, with D uncertain. This CDR3 has 15 amino acids. Trimming took off 1 base at V and 3 bases at J, with 12 bases between the two ends. The V gene's germline CDR1 is SGHVS and CDR2 FQNEAQ. CDR3 loop: CASSLGSYGDYGYTF. The DNA for the CDR3 is TGTGCCAGCAGCTTAGGCTCCTACGGCGACTATGGCTACACCTTC.

The chain links TRBV5-1 to TRBJ2-7; a weak D match, TRBD2 (6 bases). Trimming pared 1 base from V and 3 bases from J, leaving 14 bases between. Looked up from germline, CDR1 is SGHRS and CDR2 is YFSETQ. The CDR3 loop spans 15 amino acids. The CDR3 loop reads CASSLPGGPFYEQYF. Written as DNA, the CDR3 is TGCGCCAGCAGCTTGCCCGGGGGTCCCTTCTACGAGCAGTACTTC. Combining the CDR3 with reference TRBV5-1 and TRBJ2-7 gives the whole variable domain KAGVTQTPRYLIKTRGQQVTLSCSPISGHRSVSWYQQTPGQGLQFLFEYFSETQRNKGNFPGRFSGRQFSNSRSEMNVSTLELGDSALYLCASSLPGGPFYEQYFGPGTRLTVT.

The V gene is TRBV29-1, the J gene TRBJ1-1; D is undetermined. The CDR3 contains 10 residues. Germline-derived CDR1 and CDR2 are SQVTM and ANQGSEA. V was cut by 6 bases and J by 10 bases, with 12 bases left in between. The chain's CDR3 is CSVYDTVAFF. The CDR3 bases are TGCAGCGTCTATGACACGGTAGCTTTCTTT.

The chain recombines TRBV5-1 with TRBJ2-2, with D unclear. The CDR3 sequence is 15 residues long. V shed 0 bases and J shed 0 bases, with 6 bases lying between them. Germline values: CDR1 SGHRS, CDR2 YFSETQ. CDR3 sequence reads: CASSLDHSNTGELFF. The CDR3 region has the DNA TGCGCCAGCAGCTTGGACCACTCGAACACCGGGGAGCTGTTTTTT.

The chain couples TRBV6-6 to TRBJ2-7, with TRBD1 identical over 10 bases. Germline assignment: CDR1 MNHNY and CDR2 SVGAGI (reference sequence). With 5 bases clipped from V and 3 bases from J, the junction kept 7 bases outside the gene matches. CDR3 length: 15 amino acids. The CDR3 protein is CASSKTGQGNYEQYF. The CDR3 DNA reads as TGTGCCAGCAGTAAAACGGGACAGGGGAACTACGAGCAGTACTTC.

J is TRBJ1-1 and V is TRBV30; TRBD1 matches 10 bases. Germline V gene sequence: CDR1 GTSNPN, CDR2 SVGIG (reference sequence). The V segment lost 2 bases and the J segment 3 bases; nucleotides outside the gene matches: 6. The CDR3 consists of 15 residues. CDR3 amino acids: CAWSPGTGVDTEAFF. CDR3 coding DNA: TGTGCCTGGAGTCCCGGGACAGGGGTCGACACTGAAGCTTTCTTT. Together with reference TRBV30 and TRBJ1-1, the CDR3 gives the full variable domain: SQTIHQWPATLVQPVGSPLSLECTVEGTSNPNLYWYRQAAGRGLQLLFYSVGIGQISSEVPQNLSASRPQDRQFILSSKKLLLSDSGFYLCAWSPGTGVDTEAFFGQGTRLTVV.

The rearrangement uses TRBV5-4 and TRBJ1-1, with D possibly matching TRBD1 (6 bases). The CDR3 sequence is 12 residues long. The ends were cut back, 4 bases at V and 12 bases at J, with 16 bases in the middle. Germline-derived CDR1 and CDR2 are SGHNT and YYREEE (reference sequence). CDR3: CASSTPTGTPFF. The CDR3 coding sequence is TGTGCCAGCAGCACCCCGACAGGAACCCCTTTCTTT.

The gene calls are TRBV7-9 and TRBJ1-1; 9 bases align to TRBD1. The germline gives CDR1 SEHNR, CDR2 FQNEAQ (reference sequence). The CDR3 is made up of 12 amino acids. V lost 5 bases and J lost 7; bases outside the gene matches: 2. The CDR3 region has the DNA TGTGCCAGCAGCGGGACAGGGCATGAAGCTTTCTTT. Its translation is CASSGTGHEAFF.

This clone was found once. The V and J genes are TRBV7-2 and TRBJ1-5; the D gene is possibly TRBD1 (5 bases). Trimming took 5 bases from V and 5 from J, leaving 10 bases between them. The CDR3 extends over 13 amino acids. Germline CDR1 SGHTA, CDR2 FQGNSA. The CDR3 DNA reads TGTGCCAGCAGCCGGGACTACCATCAGCCCCAGCATTTT. Translation: CASSRDYHQPQHF. The variable domain in full, with the rest retrieved from reference TRBV7-2 and TRBJ1-5, is GAGVSQSPSNKVTEKGKDVELRCDPISGHTALYWYRQSLGQGLEFLIYFQGNSAPDKSGLPSDRFSAERTGGSVSTLTIQRTQQEDSAVYLCASSRDYHQPQHFGDGTRLSIL.

The gene calls are TRBV18 and TRBJ1-5; D is uncertain. The germline V gene has CDR1 KGHSH and CDR2 LQKENI. This CDR3 is built from 15 residues. The V end was cut by 3 bases, the J end by 1 base, with 10 bases between. The CDR3 protein is CASSPAAGSNQPQHF. CDR3 DNA: TGTGCCAGCTCACCGGCAGCCGGGAGCAATCAGCCCCAGCATTTT.

J is TRBJ1-5 and V is TRBV19, with unresolved D. CDR3 length equals 16 residues. From germline, CDR1 is LNHDA and CDR2 SQIVND (reference sequence). V lost 3 bases, J lost 7 bases, and 19 bases lay in between. The CDR3 is CASSISGIVGWQPQHF. CDR3 sequence (DNA): TGTGCCAGTAGTATCTCCGGGATAGTGGGATGGCAGCCCCAGCATTTT.

CDR3 protein: CASSAGTSGGLQETQYF. In DNA form, the CDR3 reads TGTGCCAGCAGCGCGGGGACTAGCGGGGGGCTCCAAGAGACCCAGTACTTC. The J gene is TRBJ2-5, the V gene TRBV9, with 15 bases aligning to TRBD2. CDR3 length equals 17 residues. Trimming removed 3 bases from V and 1 base from J; junction bases left unmatched: 4. The germline gives CDR1 SGDLS, CDR2 YYNGEE.

V is TRBV27 and J is TRBJ1-2; D is ambiguous. The length of the CDR3 is 14 residues. Germline V lookup: CDR1 MNHEY, CDR2 SMNVEV (reference sequence). The V and J ends lost 2 bases and 7 bases respectively, with 14 bases between them. The CDR3 DNA follows: TGTGCCAGCAGTTTAAAAGCACCTCCCGGTGGCTACACCTTC. This sequence encodes CASSLKAPPGGYTF.